The T cell receptor beta chain under discussion was sequenced for a study of blood T cell repertoires in COVID-19. About the research overall: The United States, Italy and Spain were the sources of the acute and convalescent COVID-19 samples. In each case, the material was cDNA or gDNA derived from T cells, B-cell-depleted T cells, or PBMCs.

The authors' processing: By means of reference gene primer amplification, nucleated cell counts were estimated. Method: immunoSEQ multiplex PCR; TCRdb's copy keeps in-frame clones and lacks some. V and J calls and clone size come straight from that table; D and trimming were deduced from the DNA. The sample has a few hundred thousand clones, nearly 90% seen once. The Seattle patients, enrolled during active infection, were followed longitudinally. The CDR3 contains 15 residues. V trimming: 5 bases; J trimming: 7 bases; junction bases outside the gene matches: 10. Per the germline V gene, CDR1 is SGHTA and CDR2 is FQGNSA.

The sequenced sample was peripheral blood. This clonotype was obtained from a woman aged 25 to 45 with COVID-19, enrolled during active disease. The chain employs TRBV7-2 and TRBJ2-1; 8 nucleotides agree with TRBD2. CDR3 loop: CASSLSGGENNEQFF. CDR3 nucleotides: TGTGCCAGCAGCCTCTCCGGGGGGGAAAATAATGAGCAGTTCTTC.